The rows below give T cell receptor beta chains drawn from one sample of a study of chemoradiotherapy in HPV16-positive cancers. Using immunoSEQ multiplex PCR, the repertoire was profiled, and TCRdb retains in-frame clones only, with some absent. The sample includes 15,000 or so clones, nearly 80% of them seen just once. This specimen was taken from a patient who underwent chemoradiotherapy. The receptor set was obtained from a human donor with HPV-associated anogenital cancer. Each CDR3 is given with its conserved first and last residue.

CASSQDARQGAYEQYF | TRBV4-1
CASSLEGLREPQHF | TRBV28
CASSFAGFSKAFF | TRBV7-9
CASSVGQRGGTDTQYF | TRBV9
CASSQEQGVYGYTF | TRBV4-1
CASSPPSSYEQYF | TRBV7-2
CASSFIKSEQFF | TRBV11-2
CASSTGQINYEQYF | TRBV19
CASSQVVSGTAWDGYTF | TRBV4-3
CSVRVSEDNEQFF | TRBV29-1